Below, 13 T cell receptor beta chains from the same sample are listed, as sequenced in a study of regulatory T cells in long-lasting Graves disease. Arm-PCR of CDR3 regions and iRepertoire HTBI primers were used to build TCR beta libraries. TCRdb reanalysed the multiplex PCR reads using MiXCR and keeps one entry per CDR3 protein. The repertoire has some 230,000 distinct CDR3 sequences, 15% to 20% of them found once; the top ten carry 22%. Time point here: newly diagnosed GD, antithyroid drugs for less than 3 months. RNA extracted from PBMCs served as the sequencing template. The material sequenced was peripheral blood mononuclear cells (PBMCs), taken at new diagnosis, from a patient treated with antithyroid drugs. The receptors originated from a female donor with Graves disease.

The rearrangement uses TRBV12-3 or TRBV12-4 and TRBJ2-5; 10 nucleotides align to TRBD2. CDR3 size: 14 residues. Trimming cost V 2 bases and J 5 bases; bases outside gene matches: 2. The CDR3 spells CASSLLAGVETQYF. The CDR3 nucleotides read TGTGCCAGCAGTTTACTAGCGGGAGTTGAGACCCAGTACTTC.

In its sample, this clonotype was seen many times. The chain carries TRBV27 and TRBJ2-3; 7 positions agree with TRBD1. V was clipped by 0 bases and J by 8 bases; unmatched bases: 8. This CDR3 is built from 15 residues. Germline loops: CDR1 MNHEY, CDR2 SMNVEV (reference sequence). Here the CDR3 DNA reads TGTGCCAGCAGTTTATCCCCGGGACAGTCGCTTACGCAGTATTTT. Translation gives CASSLSPGQSLTQYF.

This clonotype appeared many times. The V gene is TRBV2, the J gene TRBJ1-1; D not resolved. Germline assignment: CDR1 SNHLY and CDR2 FYNNEI. V was shortened by 3 bases and J by 11 bases, with 7 bases between the two germline ends. The CDR3 has 10 residues. CDR3 region: CASSDSWAFF. In DNA, the CDR3 is TGTGCCAGCAGTGACAGTTGGGCTTTCTTT.

This clonotype was seen at least ten times. This chain links TRBV27 with TRBJ2-7; D is possibly TRBD1 (6 bases). The CDR3 loop spans 13 amino acids. Deletions cut 6 bases from V and 4 bases from J, with 13 bases between. CDR1 and CDR2 (germline): MNHEY, SMNVEV (reference sequence). CDR3 bases: TGTGCCAGCAGCCTAGTGGGGGCGTACGAGCAGTACTTC. It is translated as CASSLVGAYEQYF.

As regards this clonotype: The junction departs from germline at one end; a sequencing error may be responsible. The chain links TRBV7-8 to TRBJ1-3; D not certain. The germline V gene encodes CDR1 SGHVS and CDR2 FQNEAQ. The CDR3 is 15 amino acids. In DNA form, the CDR3 reads TGTGCCAGCAGCTTAGGAAGGGTGTCTGGAAACACCAGATATTTT. This codes for CASSLGRVSGNTRYF.

Ten or more counts support this clonotype. The V and J genes are TRBV6-5 and TRBJ1-4; D call uncertain. Germline loops: CDR1 MNHEY, CDR2 SVGAGI. The germline V and J ends were trimmed by 0 bases and 2 bases, with 7 bases remaining between them. The CDR3 runs 15 residues. This CDR3 reads CASSYSSSTNEKLFF. The CDR3 coding sequence is TGTGCCAGCAGTTACTCGAGCAGTACTAATGAAAAACTGTTTTTT.

The table lists this clonotype with many counts. This chain links TRBV12-3 or TRBV12-4 with TRBJ2-7; D call uncertain. V was cut by 2 bases and J by 7 bases, with 12 bases left in between. The CDR3 spans 13 residues. As DNA, the CDR3 is TGTGCCAGCAGTTTAAGGCGGTCCAGGGAGCAGTACTTC. It codes for CASSLRRSREQYF.

This clonotype has ten or more counts. V and J are TRBV28 and TRBJ2-1; D not resolved. The V gene lost 2 bases and the J gene lost 8 bases, with 10 bases spanning the gap. This CDR3 region has 13 residues. The V gene's germline CDR1 is MDHEN and CDR2 SYDVKM. The CDR3 region is CASSLGSGDEQFF. As DNA, the CDR3 is TGTGCCAGCAGTTTAGGATCAGGCGATGAGCAGTTCTTC.

In this sample, this clonotype turned up many times. This sequence joins TRBV18 and TRBJ1-2; 8 bases align to TRBD1. In germline, CDR1 is KGHSH, CDR2 LQKENI. J was trimmed by 9 bases and V by 3 bases; bases with no gene match: 9. The CDR3 runs to 14 residues. The CDR3: CASSPPGQALSYTF. CDR3 bases: TGTGCCAGCTCACCCCCGGGACAGGCTTTGAGCTACACCTTC. Full variable domain (remainder filled in from reference TRBV18 and TRBJ1-2): NAGVMQNPRHLVRRRGQEARLRCSPMKGHSHVYWYRQLPEEGLKFMVYLQKENIIDESGMPKERFSAEFPKEGPSILRIQQVVRGDSAAYFCASSPPGQALSYTFGSGTRLTVV.

This clonotype appeared many times. The V call is TRBV10-3, the J call TRBJ2-5; perhaps TRBD1 as D (5 bases). Trimming shortened V by 6 bases and J by 3 bases, and 8 bases separated the two germline ends. The CDR3 runs 12 residues. Germline V gives CDR1 ENHRY, CDR2 SYGVKD. CDR3 sequence: CAISEGEETQYF. CDR3 DNA: TGTGCCATCAGCGAAGGGGAAGAGACCCAGTACTTC.

This clonotype has at least ten counts. V is TRBV7-8 and J is TRBJ1-2, with no clear D. In germline, CDR1 is SGHVS, CDR2 FQNEAQ. Trimming removed 2 bases from V and 2 bases from J, with 9 bases in between. The CDR3 spans 14 residues. CDR3 residues: CASSLQVGNYGYTF. The CDR3 nucleotides read TGTGCCAGCAGCTTACAGGTCGGGAACTATGGCTACACCTTC.

This clonotype was found many times. The chain carries TRBV3-1 and TRBJ1-3; 8 bases align to TRBD1. The V and J ends lost 3 bases and 4 bases, in that order; junction bases with no gene match: 11. From germline, CDR1 is LGHDT and CDR2 YNNKEL (reference sequence). The CDR3 is 17 residues long. CDR3 region: CASSHSSRTGSGNTIYF. The CDR3 DNA reads TGTGCCAGCAGCCACTCGTCCCGGACAGGGTCGGGAAACACCATATATTTT.

This clonotype has at least ten counts. The chain couples TRBV7-8 to TRBJ1-3, with TRBD1 as a possible D gene (5 bases). Deletions cut 10 bases from V and 2 bases from J, with 9 bases between. The CDR3 runs 12 residues. Germline loops: CDR1 SGHVS, CDR2 FQNEAQ. The CDR3 protein is CATGLTGNTIYF. CDR3 sequence (DNA): TGTGCCACAGGGCTCACTGGAAACACCATATATTTT.